This T cell receptor (beta chain) was identified in a study of neurological immune-mediated disorders. Time point described: longitudinal time-point 2. Regarding the study as a whole: HTLV-1-associated myelopathy had the most TCR clonal expansion, whereas multiple sclerosis had the least (lower than in healthy controls).

The germline V and J ends were trimmed by 2 bases and 2 bases, with 5 bases remaining between them. The CDR3 is 13 amino acids. Germline CDR1 and CDR2: MNHEY and SVGAGI. TCRdb analysed the 5' RACE reads with MiXCR anew, one entry per CDR3 protein. Of under 100,000 distinct CDR3 sequences in the sample, less than 15% were seen once. Comments on this clonotype: What it binds is not known.

The chain combines TRBV6-5 with TRBJ2-3; D call uncertain. The TCR sequence derives from a female donor with HTLV-1-associated myelopathy (HAM/TSP). The specimen sequenced was PBMCs. The CDR3 DNA sequence: TGTGCCAGCAGTTACCGACACACAGATACGCAGTATTTT. Translating gives CASSYRHTDTQYF.